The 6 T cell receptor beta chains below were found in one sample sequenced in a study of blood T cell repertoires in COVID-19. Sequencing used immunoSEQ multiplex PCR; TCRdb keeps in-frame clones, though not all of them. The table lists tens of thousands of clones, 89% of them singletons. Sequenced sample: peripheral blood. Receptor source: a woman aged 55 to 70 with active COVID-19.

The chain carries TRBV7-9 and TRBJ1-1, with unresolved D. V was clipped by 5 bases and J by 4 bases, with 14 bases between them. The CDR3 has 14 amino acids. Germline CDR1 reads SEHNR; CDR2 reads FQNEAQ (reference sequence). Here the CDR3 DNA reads TGTGCCAGCAGCCATGGAGGAGCTGGCACTGAAGCTTTCTTT. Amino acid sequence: CASSHGGAGTEAFF.

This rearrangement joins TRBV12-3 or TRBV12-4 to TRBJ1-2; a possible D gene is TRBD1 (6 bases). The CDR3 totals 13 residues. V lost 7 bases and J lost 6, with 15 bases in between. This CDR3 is CASTTQYRDGYTF. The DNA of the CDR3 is TGTGCCAGCACGACCCAATACAGGGATGGCTACACCTTC.

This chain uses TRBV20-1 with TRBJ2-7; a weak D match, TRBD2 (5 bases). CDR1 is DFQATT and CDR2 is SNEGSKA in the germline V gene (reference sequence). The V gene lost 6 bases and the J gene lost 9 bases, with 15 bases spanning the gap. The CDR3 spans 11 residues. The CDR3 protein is CSAEDRSGQYF. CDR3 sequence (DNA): TGCAGTGCCGAGGACCGAAGCGGGCAGTACTTC.

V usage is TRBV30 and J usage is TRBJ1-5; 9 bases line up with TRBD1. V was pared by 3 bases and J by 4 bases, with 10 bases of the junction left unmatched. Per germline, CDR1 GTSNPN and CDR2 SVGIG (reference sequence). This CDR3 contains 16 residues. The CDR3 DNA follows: TGTGCCTGGAGCGGAGAGGGACAGGGAGTTAATCAGCCCCAGCATTTT. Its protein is CAWSGEGQGVNQPQHF. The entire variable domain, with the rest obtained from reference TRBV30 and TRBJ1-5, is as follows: SQTIHQWPATLVQPVGSPLSLECTVEGTSNPNLYWYRQAAGRGLQLLFYSVGIGQISSEVPQNLSASRPQDRQFILSSKKLLLSDSGFYLCAWSGEGQGVNQPQHFGDGTRLSIL.

The CDR3 coding sequence is TGTGCCGTCGGGACAGGGGGTGCTGAAAAACTGTTTTTT. This encodes CAVGTGGAEKLFF. The chain uses TRBV10-3 and TRBJ1-4; 11 bases line up with TRBD1. CDR1 ENHRY and CDR2 SYGVKD come from the germline V gene. The CDR3 extends over 13 amino acids. After removal of 11 bases from V and 7 bases from J, the junction contained 6 bases not matched to a gene.

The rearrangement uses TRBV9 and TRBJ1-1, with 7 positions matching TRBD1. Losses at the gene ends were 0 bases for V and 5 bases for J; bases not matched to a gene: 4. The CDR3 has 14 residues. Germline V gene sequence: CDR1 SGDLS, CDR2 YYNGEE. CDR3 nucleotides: TGTGCCAGCAGCGTAGTAGACAGGGCTACTGAAGCTTTCTTT. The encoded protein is CASSVVDRATEAFF.